What follows are 27 T cell receptor beta chains derived from one specimen sequenced in a study of cytomegalovirus exposure and HLA in healthy donors. PCR primers comprised 60 Vbeta and 13 Jbeta primers. Libraries were prepared by immunoSEQ multiplex PCR; TCRdb keeps only in-frame clonotypes and omits some of them. The table shows some 99,000 clones, with 73% occurring only once. The specimen was PBMCs. The receptors derive from a middle-aged man in good health and CMV-seronegative.

J is TRBJ2-3 and V is TRBV29-1; a weak D match, TRBD2 (5 bases). CDR3 length: 14 amino acids. V lost 0 bases, J lost 3 bases, and 10 bases lay in between. Germline CDR1 SQVTM, CDR2 ANQGSEA. CDR3 protein: CSVEEPRGTDTQYF. DNA of the CDR3: TGCAGCGTTGAAGAACCCAGAGGGACAGATACGCAGTATTTT.

The chain links TRBV5-6 to TRBJ1-4, with 10 bases that match TRBD1. V shed 3 bases and J 3 bases; nucleotides not matched to a gene: 8. CDR3 length equals 17 residues. Germline-derived CDR1 and CDR2 are SGHDT and YYEEEE. The CDR3 sequence is CASSYRGQGVSNEKLFF. CDR3 DNA sequence: TGTGCCAGCAGCTACCGTGGACAGGGGGTATCTAATGAAAAACTGTTTTTT.

The gene calls are TRBV4-2 and TRBJ1-4, with a possible D match to TRBD1 (6 bases). The CDR3 length is 14 residues. The V and J ends lost 6 bases and 4 bases respectively, with 12 bases between them. CDR1 and CDR2 from the germline V gene are LGHNA and YNFKEQ. CDR3 sequence (DNA): TGTGCCAGCAGGCAACAGGGACTTAATGAAAAACTGTTTTTT. Amino acids: CASRQQGLNEKLFF.

CDR3: CASSIRSGNQPQHF. For the CDR3, the DNA is TGTGCCAGTAGTATAAGATCGGGGAATCAGCCCCAGCATTTT. V and J are TRBV19 and TRBJ1-5; no clear D. CDR3 length: 14 residues. Germline-derived CDR1 and CDR2 are LNHDA and SQIVND (reference sequence). V shed 2 bases and J shed 4 bases, with 9 bases lying between them.

The V gene is TRBV7-9, the J gene TRBJ2-7; 8 nucleotides align to TRBD1. Germline CDR1 SEHNR, CDR2 FQNEAQ (reference sequence). The CDR3 length is 15 residues. J gave up 6 bases and V 4 bases, and 11 bases lay outside the gene matches. The DNA for the CDR3 is TGTGCCAGCAGCTCCGCCGGACAGGGAGGCTCCGAGCAGTACTTC. This translates into CASSSAGQGGSEQYF.

For this clone: Distinct nucleotide sequences in the sample also encode this CDR3. The gene calls are TRBV7-9 and TRBJ1-1; D is uncertain. The length of the CDR3 is 13 residues. V shed 5 bases and J shed 2 bases, with 9 bases lying between them. Germline V gives CDR1 SEHNR, CDR2 FQNEAQ (reference sequence). Here the CDR3 DNA reads TGTGCCAGCAGCAGCCCGCTCAACACTGAAGCTTTCTTT. Its translation: CASSSPLNTEAFF.

This chain uses TRBV29-1 with TRBJ2-7; D possibly corresponds to TRBD2 (5 bases). Per germline, CDR1 SQVTM and CDR2 ANQGSEA. The CDR3 runs to 15 residues. Trimming removed 0 bases from V and 0 bases from J, with 12 bases in between. The CDR3 bases are TGCAGCGTTGAAGAGGATGGACGGGGCTCCTACGAGCAGTACTTC. It codes for CSVEEDGRGSYEQYF.

About this clone: Different DNA sequences within this sample yield the same CDR3. The chain links TRBV29-1 to TRBJ2-5, with 9 bases fitting TRBD2. This CDR3 region has 14 residues. Germline trimming cut 6 bases from V and 1 base from J; bases unmatched to any gene: 6. Germline CDR1 reads SQVTM; CDR2 reads ANQGSEA. The CDR3 DNA sequence: TGCAGCGTCGCCCTAGCGGGGCCCCAAGAGACCCAGTACTTC. Amino acid sequence: CSVALAGPQETQYF.

The chain is built from TRBV5-6 and TRBJ1-2; D unclear. CDR3 size: 15 residues. V gave up 1 base and J gave up 4 bases, with 14 bases separating them. From germline, CDR1 is SGHDT and CDR2 YYEEEE. The CDR3 is CASSLWEEGIYGYTF. CDR3 in DNA: TGTGCCAGCAGCTTGTGGGAGGAGGGTATCTATGGCTACACCTTC. The whole variable domain, remainder taken from reference TRBV5-6 and TRBJ1-2, is DAGVTQSPTHLIKTRGQQVTLRCSPKSGHDTVSWYQQALGQGPQFIFQYYEEEERQRGNFPDRFSGHQFPNYSSELNVNALLLGDSALYLCASSLWEEGIYGYTFGSGTRLTVV.

The chain joins TRBV5-1 to TRBJ1-4; a weak D match, TRBD1 (6 bases). V was clipped by 4 bases and J by 0 bases, with 10 bases between them. CDR1 is SGHRS, CDR2 YFSETQ, per germline. CDR3 size: 15 residues. The CDR3 sequence: CASSPGTSTNEKLFF. The CDR3 coding sequence is TGCGCCAGCAGCCCGGGGACATCAACTAATGAAAAACTGTTTTTT.

The chain carries TRBV14 and TRBJ1-1; 10 nucleotides align to TRBD1. V was clipped by 4 bases and J by 3 bases; unmatched bases: 5. This CDR3 has 15 residues. Germline CDR1 reads SGHDN; CDR2 reads FVKESK. In nucleotides, the CDR3 is TGTGCCAGCAGCCCCCTAGGACAGGGGGACACTGAAGCTTTCTTT. Translation gives CASSPLGQGDTEAFF.

V usage is TRBV4-1 and J usage is TRBJ2-2, with unresolved D. V was pared by 3 bases and J by 1 base, with 6 bases between. This CDR3 spans 14 amino acids. Germline V lookup: CDR1 MGHRA, CDR2 YSYEKL. This chain's CDR3 is CASSHQKNTGELFF. DNA for the CDR3: TGCGCCAGCAGCCACCAGAAGAACACCGGGGAGCTGTTTTTT.

The rearrangement uses TRBV6-6 and TRBJ2-7; D possibly corresponds to TRBD2 (6 bases). Trimming left V 7 bases short and J 0 bases short, with 10 bases between. Germline CDR1 MNHNY, CDR2 SVGAGI (reference sequence). The CDR3 is made up of 13 amino acids. CDR3 nucleotide sequence: TGTGCCAGCACTCGGGGGAGCTCCTACGAGCAGTACTTC. As protein: CASTRGSSYEQYF.

This clone was counted once. The chain has TRBV5-4 and TRBJ2-2, with 12 bases fitting TRBD2. The germline CDR1 and CDR2 sequences are SGHNT and YYREEE (reference sequence). This CDR3 has 18 amino acids. The V and J ends lost 4 bases and 5 bases, in that order; junction bases with no gene match: 12. CDR3 in DNA: TGTGCCAGCAGCCCCGGGACTAGCGGGCCCTCGGGAACCGGGGAGCTGTTTTTT. It yields the protein CASSPGTSGPSGTGELFF.

The rearrangement uses TRBV7-6 and TRBJ2-1; 11 nucleotides align to TRBD2. The germline CDR1 and CDR2 sequences are SGHVS and FNYEAQ. The junction had 4 bases not matched to a gene; V was cut back by 4 bases and J by 5 bases. The CDR3 spans 15 residues. The CDR3, as DNA: TGTGCCAGCAGCTCCTTAGCGGGGGGGGACAATGAGCAGTTCTTC. It codes for CASSSLAGGDNEQFF.

The chain recombines TRBV13 with TRBJ2-1; D is possibly TRBD2 (6 bases). Between the trimmed V and J ends, which lost 4 bases and 7 bases, there was a span of 17 bases. Germline V CDR1 and CDR2: PRHDT, FYEKMQ (reference sequence). The CDR3 covers 15 residues. CDR3 loop: CASSSWGVAGNEQFF. CDR3 bases: TGTGCCAGCAGCTCATGGGGGGTTGCGGGGAATGAGCAGTTCTTC.

The chain couples TRBV11-2 to TRBJ1-5; 8 bases map to TRBD1. Germline V gene lookup returns CDR1 SGHAT and CDR2 FQNNGV. The V and J ends lost 5 bases and 9 bases, in that order; junction bases with no gene match: 6. The CDR3 spans 13 residues. This CDR3 is CASSGDRGLPQHF. DNA for the CDR3: TGTGCCAGCAGCGGCGACAGGGGTCTGCCCCAGCATTTT.

The V and J genes are TRBV19 and TRBJ2-1; D perhaps matches TRBD2 (5 bases). V was trimmed by 7 bases and J by 0 bases, leaving 19 bases between them. The germline CDR1 and CDR2 sequences are LNHDA and SQIVND (reference sequence). This CDR3 is built from 17 residues. The CDR3 nucleotides read TGTGCCAGTAAGAACTCGGCGGGTGGCATCTCCTACAATGAGCAGTTCTTC. Amino acids: CASKNSAGGISYNEQFF.

The chain employs TRBV2 and TRBJ2-4, with a tentative D call TRBD2 (5 bases). V was clipped by 6 bases and J by 13 bases, with 16 bases between them. Germline V gene data show CDR1 as SNHLY and CDR2 as FYNNEI. CDR3 length: 12 residues. This CDR3 reads CASRSGSTSQYF. The CDR3 DNA is TGTGCCAGCAGATCGGGATCCACAAGCCAGTACTTC.

J is TRBJ2-7 and V is TRBV7-9; D perhaps matches TRBD1 (5 bases). Germline values: CDR1 SEHNR, CDR2 FQNEAQ (reference sequence). CDR3 length: 16 residues. Trimming left V 5 bases short and J 0 bases short, with 17 bases between. The CDR3 DNA reads as TGTGCCAGCAGCGCCGACAGTACCAGAAGCTCCTACGAGCAGTACTTC. Translated: CASSADSTRSSYEQYF.

This clone showed up just a few times. The chain links TRBV4-1 to TRBJ1-6; TRBD1 aligns across 8 bases. The junction had 8 bases not matched to a gene; V was cut back by 1 base and J by 9 bases. This CDR3 has 16 amino acids. Germline V lookup: CDR1 MGHRA, CDR2 YSYEKL. CDR3 loop: CASSQVPFRGPSPLHF. Written as DNA, the CDR3 is TGCGCCAGCAGCCAAGTGCCCTTCAGGGGGCCTTCACCCCTCCACTTT.

The chain couples TRBV18 to TRBJ1-1, with 7 bases that match TRBD1. Germline assignment: CDR1 KGHSH and CDR2 LQKENI. The ends lost 3 bases at V and 8 bases at J; junction bases unmatched: 3. This CDR3 spans 12 amino acids. CDR3 protein: CASSPDRVEAFF. DNA for the CDR3: TGTGCCAGCTCACCCGACAGGGTAGAAGCTTTCTTT.

The CDR3 region has the DNA TGTGCCAGCAGTTACTCAGAGGGAGCTAGCTATGGCTACACCTTC. The encoded protein is CASSYSEGASYGYTF. The chain links TRBV6-5 to TRBJ1-2, with D unresolved. V lost 0 bases and J 4 bases, leaving 12 bases between the germline ends. The CDR3 consists of 15 residues. The germline V gene has CDR1 MNHEY and CDR2 SVGAGI.

The rearrangement links TRBV2 to TRBJ1-2; D perhaps matches TRBD1 (5 bases). CDR3 length: 12 amino acids. Trimming removed 7 bases at V and 6 bases at J, with 12 bases between. The germline CDR1 and CDR2 sequences are SNHLY and FYNNEI. CDR3 DNA: TGTGCCAGCACTGAGGAAGGGGATGGCTACACCTTC. This sequence encodes CASTEEGDGYTF.

This clone was recorded a few times. The V gene is TRBV5-4, the J gene TRBJ2-5; TRBD2 aligns across 9 bases. The CDR3 sequence is 14 residues long. Germline CDR1 reads SGHNT; CDR2 reads YYREEE (reference sequence). The trim removed 6 bases at V and 4 bases at J, leaving 7 bases unmatched. The CDR3 is CASTIAGARETQYF. CDR3 sequence (DNA): TGTGCCAGCACGATAGCGGGGGCCCGAGAGACCCAGTACTTC.

This clone was seen only a few times. This chain connects TRBV5-1 to TRBJ2-7, with D tentatively TRBD2 (6 bases). Trimming cost V 0 bases and J 3 bases, with 16 bases left between them. CDR1 is SGHRS and CDR2 is YFSETQ in the germline V gene. The CDR3 length is 16 residues. The CDR3 loop is CASSLAGTGADYEQYF. CDR3 nucleotide sequence: TGCGCCAGCAGCTTGGCCGGGACTGGGGCGGACTACGAGCAGTACTTC.

V gene TRBV4-3 combines with J gene TRBJ1-2, with 9 bases fitting TRBD1. CDR1 is LGHNA and CDR2 is YSLEER in the germline V gene. The CDR3 runs to 15 residues. V lost 3 bases to trimming and J lost 8 bases; unmatched junction nucleotides: 10. CDR3 protein: CASSQDVQGAAGYTF. The DNA for the CDR3 is TGCGCCAGCAGCCAGGATGTACAGGGGGCCGCGGGCTACACCTTC.